This T cell receptor beta chain came from a study of regulatory T cells in long-lasting Graves disease. Arm-PCR of CDR3 regions with iRepertoire HTBI primers generated TCR beta libraries. One entry per CDR3 protein, called by TCRdb with MiXCR from the multiplex PCR reads. The data hold over 450,000 distinct CDR3 sequences, with 20% to 25% observed a single time. Indicated time point: persistent/refractory GD, antithyroid drugs over 5 years with positive TRAb. Extracted PBMC RNA gave rise to the TCR library. American Thyroid Association guidelines defined how Graves' disease was diagnosed. This clonotype was seen a few times. This specimen consisted of peripheral blood mononuclear cells (PBMCs), obtained when the disease was refractory, from a patient treated with antithyroid drugs. This receptor was obtained from a female donor with Graves disease.

CDR3 DNA sequence: TGTGCCAGCAGTTACGAGGGGTATCCCTACGAGCAGTACTTC. Its translation is CASSYEGYPYEQYF. The chain uses TRBV6-5 and TRBJ2-7, with D possibly called TRBD1 or TRBD2 (5 bases each). CDR1 and CDR2 (germline): MNHEY, SVGAGI. Trimming took off 2 bases at V and 2 bases at J, with 10 bases between the two ends. This CDR3 comprises 14 residues.